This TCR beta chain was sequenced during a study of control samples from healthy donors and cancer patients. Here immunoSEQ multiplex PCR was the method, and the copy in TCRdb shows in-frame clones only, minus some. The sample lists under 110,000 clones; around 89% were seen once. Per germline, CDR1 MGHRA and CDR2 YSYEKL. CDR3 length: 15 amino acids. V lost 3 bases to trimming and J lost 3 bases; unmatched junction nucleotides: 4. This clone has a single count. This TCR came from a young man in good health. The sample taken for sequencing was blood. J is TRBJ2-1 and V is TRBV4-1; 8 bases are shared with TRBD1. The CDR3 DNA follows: TGCGCCAGCAGCCATCGACAGGGGAACTACAATGAGCAGTTCTTC. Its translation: CASSHRQGNYNEQFF.